The sequence of this TCR beta chain was determined in a study of blood T cell repertoires in COVID-19. As for the study in general: COVID-19 samples, acute and convalescent, were from the United States, Italy and Spain.

In the original workflow: The assay estimated nucleated cells by amplifying reference gene primers. TCRdb's table, derived via immunoSEQ multiplex PCR, lists solely in-frame clones and lacks some. That table is the source of V, J and clone size, and D and trimming were worked out from the DNA. The sample consists of around 140,000 clones, roughly 80% of them appearing once. This TCR was sampled from an elderly woman with acute or convalescent COVID-19. The sample taken for sequencing was peripheral blood.

CDR3: CASSDRGLYYGYTF. In DNA form, the CDR3 reads TGTGCCAGCAGCGACAGGGGGCTTTACTATGGCTACACCTTC. V usage is TRBV7-2 and J usage is TRBJ1-2; TRBD1 matches at 10 bases. There are 14 residues in the CDR3. CDR1 and CDR2 from the germline V gene are SGHTA and FQGNSA. V lost 5 bases and J lost 3; bases outside the gene matches: 3.